This TCR beta chain was identified during a study of blood T cells in healthy people across ages. Looking at the study overall: Template switching picked up about one barcoded beta molecule for each two T cells.

Each sample had at least 6 million PBMCs isolated. The use of a sample-barcoded 5' primer and a J-beta primer mix characterized a second PCR of roughly 6 to 11 cycles. TCRdb reprocessed the 5' RACE reads via MiXCR and lists one record per CDR3 protein. The sample includes 720,000 or so distinct CDR3 sequences, 35% to 50% of them seen just once. There are a few counts of this clonotype. CDR1 is SGHKS and CDR2 is YYEKEE in the germline V gene (reference sequence). The CDR3 extends over 14 amino acids. V dropped 0 bases and J dropped 4 bases, with 8 bases sitting between them. The TCR sequence derives from an older man in good health. Sequenced sample: blood. The rearrangement joins TRBV5-5 to TRBJ2-4; D call uncertain. The CDR3 region has the DNA TGTGCCAGCAGCTTGGACGGAAGAAAAAACATTCAGTACTTC. Translated: CASSLDGRKNIQYF.